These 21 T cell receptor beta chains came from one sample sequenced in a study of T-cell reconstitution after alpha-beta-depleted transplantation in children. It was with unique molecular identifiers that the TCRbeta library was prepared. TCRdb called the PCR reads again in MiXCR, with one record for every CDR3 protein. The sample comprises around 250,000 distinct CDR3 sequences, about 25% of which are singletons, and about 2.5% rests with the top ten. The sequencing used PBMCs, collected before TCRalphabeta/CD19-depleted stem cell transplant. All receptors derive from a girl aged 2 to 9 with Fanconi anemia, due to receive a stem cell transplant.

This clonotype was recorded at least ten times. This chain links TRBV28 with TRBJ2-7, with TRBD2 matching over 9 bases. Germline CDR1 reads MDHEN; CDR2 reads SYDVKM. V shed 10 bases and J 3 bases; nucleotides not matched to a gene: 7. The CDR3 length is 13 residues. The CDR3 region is CATVTSGLYEQYF. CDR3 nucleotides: TGTGCCACCGTGACTAGCGGACTCTACGAGCAGTACTTC.

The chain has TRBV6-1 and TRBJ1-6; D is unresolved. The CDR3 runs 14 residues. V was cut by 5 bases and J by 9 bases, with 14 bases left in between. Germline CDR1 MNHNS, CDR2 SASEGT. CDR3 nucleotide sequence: TGTGCCAGCAGTAGAAGCGTTAAGATTTCACCCCTCCACTTT. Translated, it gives CASSRSVKISPLHF.

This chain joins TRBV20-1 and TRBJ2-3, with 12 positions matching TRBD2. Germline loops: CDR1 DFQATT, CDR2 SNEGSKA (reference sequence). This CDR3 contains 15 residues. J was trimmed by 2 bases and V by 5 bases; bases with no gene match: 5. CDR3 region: CSAPRTSGNTDTQYF. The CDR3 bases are TGCAGTGCTCCGCGGACTAGCGGGAACACAGATACGCAGTATTTT.

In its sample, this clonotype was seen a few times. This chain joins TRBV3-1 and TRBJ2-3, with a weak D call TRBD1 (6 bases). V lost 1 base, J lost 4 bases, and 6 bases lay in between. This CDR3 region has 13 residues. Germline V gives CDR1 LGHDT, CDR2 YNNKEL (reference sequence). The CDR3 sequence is CASSQAGADTQYF. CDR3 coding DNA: TGTGCCAGCAGCCAAGCAGGGGCAGATACGCAGTATTTT.

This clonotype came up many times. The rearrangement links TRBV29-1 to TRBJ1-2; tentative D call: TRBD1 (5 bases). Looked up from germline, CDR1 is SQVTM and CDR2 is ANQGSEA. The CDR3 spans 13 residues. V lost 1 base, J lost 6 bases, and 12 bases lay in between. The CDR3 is CSVEAGTDDGYTF. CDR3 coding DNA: TGCAGCGTTGAAGCCGGGACGGATGATGGCTACACCTTC.

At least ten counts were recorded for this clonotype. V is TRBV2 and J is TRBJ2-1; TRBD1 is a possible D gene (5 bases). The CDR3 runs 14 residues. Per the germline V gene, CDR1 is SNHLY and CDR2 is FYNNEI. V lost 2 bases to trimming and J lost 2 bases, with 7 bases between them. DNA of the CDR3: TGTGCCAGCAGTGAAAAGGGGCCCTACAATGAGCAGTTCTTC. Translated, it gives CASSEKGPYNEQFF. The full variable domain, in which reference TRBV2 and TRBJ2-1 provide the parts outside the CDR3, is EPEVTQTPSHQVTQMGQEVILRCVPISNHLYFYWYRQILGQKVEFLVSFYNNEISEKSEIFDDQFSVERPDGSNFTLKIRSTKLEDSAMYFCASSEKGPYNEQFFGPGTRLTVL.

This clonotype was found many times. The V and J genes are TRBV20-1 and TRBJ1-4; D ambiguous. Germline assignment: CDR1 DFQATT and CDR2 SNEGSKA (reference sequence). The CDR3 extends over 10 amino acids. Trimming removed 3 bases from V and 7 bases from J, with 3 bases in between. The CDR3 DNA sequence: TGCAGTGCTAGTGGTGAAAAACTGTTTTTT. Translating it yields CSASGEKLFF.

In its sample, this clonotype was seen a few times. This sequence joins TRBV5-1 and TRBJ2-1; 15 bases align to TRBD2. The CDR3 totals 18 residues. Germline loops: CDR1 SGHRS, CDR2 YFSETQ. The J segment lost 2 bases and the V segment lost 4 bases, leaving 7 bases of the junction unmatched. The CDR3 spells CASSGEGLAGGTYNEQFF. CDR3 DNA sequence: TGCGCCAGCAGCGGGGAGGGACTAGCGGGAGGCACCTACAATGAGCAGTTCTTC.

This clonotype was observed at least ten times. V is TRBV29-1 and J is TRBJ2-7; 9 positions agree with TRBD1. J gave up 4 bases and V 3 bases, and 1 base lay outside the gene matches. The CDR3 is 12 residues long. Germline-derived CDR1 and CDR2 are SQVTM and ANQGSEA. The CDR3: CSVDGTGYEQYF. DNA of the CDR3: TGCAGCGTTGATGGGACAGGGTACGAGCAGTACTTC.

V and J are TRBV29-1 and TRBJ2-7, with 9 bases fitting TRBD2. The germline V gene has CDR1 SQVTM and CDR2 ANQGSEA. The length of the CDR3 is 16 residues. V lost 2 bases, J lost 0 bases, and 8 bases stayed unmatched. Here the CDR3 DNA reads TGCAGCGTTGAAAAAGGATCGACTAGCGGCTCCTACGAGCAGTACTTC. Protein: CSVEKGSTSGSYEQYF.

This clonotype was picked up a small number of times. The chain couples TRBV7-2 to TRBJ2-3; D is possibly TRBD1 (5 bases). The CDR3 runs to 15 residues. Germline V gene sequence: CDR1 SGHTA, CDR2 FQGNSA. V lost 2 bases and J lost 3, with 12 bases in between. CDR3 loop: CASSLQPPGTDTQYF. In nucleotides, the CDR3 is TGTGCCAGCAGCTTACAGCCCCCAGGGACAGATACGCAGTATTTT.

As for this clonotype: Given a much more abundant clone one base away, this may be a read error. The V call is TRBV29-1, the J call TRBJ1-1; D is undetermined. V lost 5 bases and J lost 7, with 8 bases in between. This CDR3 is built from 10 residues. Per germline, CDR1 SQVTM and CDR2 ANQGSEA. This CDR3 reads CSVTTDEAFF. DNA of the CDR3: TGCAGCGTTACCACCGATGAAGCTTTCTTT.

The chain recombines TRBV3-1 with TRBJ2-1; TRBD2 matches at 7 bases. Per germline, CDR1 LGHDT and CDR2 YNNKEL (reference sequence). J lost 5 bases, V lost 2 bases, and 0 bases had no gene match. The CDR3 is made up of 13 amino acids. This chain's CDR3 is CASSQLADNEQFF. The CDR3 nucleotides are TGTGCCAGCAGCCAACTAGCGGACAATGAGCAGTTCTTC.

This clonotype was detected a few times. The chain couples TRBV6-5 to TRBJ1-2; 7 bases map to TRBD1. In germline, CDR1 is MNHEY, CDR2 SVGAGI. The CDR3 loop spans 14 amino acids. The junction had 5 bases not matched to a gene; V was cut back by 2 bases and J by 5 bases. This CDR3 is CASSYPAGGYGYTF. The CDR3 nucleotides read TGTGCCAGCAGTTACCCGGCAGGGGGGTATGGCTACACCTTC.

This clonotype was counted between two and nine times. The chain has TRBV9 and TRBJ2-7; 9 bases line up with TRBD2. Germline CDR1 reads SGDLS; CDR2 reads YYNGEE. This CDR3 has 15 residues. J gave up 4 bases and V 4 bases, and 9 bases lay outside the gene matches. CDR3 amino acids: CASSRGGGFLYEQYF. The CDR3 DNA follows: TGTGCCAGCAGCCGCGGGGGGGGCTTTCTGTACGAGCAGTACTTC.

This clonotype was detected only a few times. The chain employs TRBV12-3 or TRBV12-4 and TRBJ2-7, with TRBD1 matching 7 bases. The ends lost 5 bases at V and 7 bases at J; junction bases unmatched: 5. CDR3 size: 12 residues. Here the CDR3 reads CASSDREQEQYF. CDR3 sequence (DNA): TGTGCCAGCAGTGACAGGGAACAAGAGCAGTACTTC.

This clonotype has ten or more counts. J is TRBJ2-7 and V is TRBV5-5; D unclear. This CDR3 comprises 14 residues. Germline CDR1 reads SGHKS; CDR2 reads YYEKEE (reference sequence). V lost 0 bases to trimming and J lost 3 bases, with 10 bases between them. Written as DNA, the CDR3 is TGTGCCAGCAGCTTGGCCGTGTCCATCTACGAGCAGTACTTC. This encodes CASSLAVSIYEQYF.

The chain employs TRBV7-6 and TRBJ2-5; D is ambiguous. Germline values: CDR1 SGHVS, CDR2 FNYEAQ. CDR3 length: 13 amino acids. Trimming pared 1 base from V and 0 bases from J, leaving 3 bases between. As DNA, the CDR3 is TGTGCCAGCAGCTTAGGGAACCAAGAGACCCAGTACTTC. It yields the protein CASSLGNQETQYF.

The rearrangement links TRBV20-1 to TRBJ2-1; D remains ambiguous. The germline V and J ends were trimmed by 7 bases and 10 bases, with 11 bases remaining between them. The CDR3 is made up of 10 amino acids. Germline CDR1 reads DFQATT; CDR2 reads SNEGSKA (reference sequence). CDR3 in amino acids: CSVHVGEQFF. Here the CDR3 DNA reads TGCAGTGTTCATGTGGGGGAGCAGTTCTTC.

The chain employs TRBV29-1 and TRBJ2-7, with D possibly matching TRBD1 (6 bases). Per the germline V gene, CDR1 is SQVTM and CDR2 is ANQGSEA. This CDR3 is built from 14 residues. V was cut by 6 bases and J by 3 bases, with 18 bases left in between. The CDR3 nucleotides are TGCAGCGTCAAGGGTCCGGGCAGGGGCTACGAGCAGTACTTC. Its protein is CSVKGPGRGYEQYF.

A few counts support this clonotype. The CDR3 sequence: CSARDKFGYTF. The CDR3 coding sequence is TGCAGTGCTAGAGATAAGTTTGGCTACACCTTC. The V gene is TRBV20-1, the J gene TRBJ1-2, with D hard to call. Germline V lookup: CDR1 DFQATT, CDR2 SNEGSKA (reference sequence). V lost 0 bases, J lost 7 bases, and 6 bases lay in between. The CDR3 has 11 amino acids.